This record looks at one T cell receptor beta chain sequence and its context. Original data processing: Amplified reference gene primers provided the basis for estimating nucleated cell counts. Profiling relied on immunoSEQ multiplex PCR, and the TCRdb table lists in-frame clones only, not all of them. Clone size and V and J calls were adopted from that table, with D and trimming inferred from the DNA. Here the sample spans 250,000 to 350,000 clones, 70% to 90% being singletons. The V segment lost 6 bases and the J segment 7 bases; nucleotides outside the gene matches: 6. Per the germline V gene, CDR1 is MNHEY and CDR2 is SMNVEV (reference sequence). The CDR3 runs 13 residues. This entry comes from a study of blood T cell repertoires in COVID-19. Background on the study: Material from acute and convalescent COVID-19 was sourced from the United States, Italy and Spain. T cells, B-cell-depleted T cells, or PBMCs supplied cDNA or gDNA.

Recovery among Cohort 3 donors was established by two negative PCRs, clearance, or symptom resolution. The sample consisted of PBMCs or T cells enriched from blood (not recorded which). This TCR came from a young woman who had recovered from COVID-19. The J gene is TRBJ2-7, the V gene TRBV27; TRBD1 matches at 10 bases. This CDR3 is CASSIGTGAEQYF. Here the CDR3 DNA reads TGTGCCAGCAGCATCGGGACAGGGGCAGAGCAGTACTTC.